The 32 T cell receptor beta chains below all came from one sample that was sequenced in a study of shared clonotypes between healthy human individuals. TCRdb keeps only in-frame clones here, not all; method: immunoSEQ multiplex PCR. The sample shows a few million clones, approximately 93% of them seen only once. Sequencing was performed on naive CD4+ T cells from PBMCs. Indicated subset: CD45RA+ positively selected. The receptors here all came from a man aged 18 to 29 in good health. Some clones in this sample may be carry-over from other donors' samples.

As to this clone: The same CDR3 also results from other DNA sequences found in this sample. J is TRBJ2-6 and V is TRBV28; D not resolved. CDR1 MDHEN and CDR2 SYDVKM come from the germline V gene. Trimming stripped 3 bases from V and 0 bases from J, with 3 bases between. The CDR3 is made up of 14 amino acids. The CDR3 DNA reads TGTGCCAGCAGTTTGAGCTCTGGGGCCAACGTCCTGACTTTC. It encodes CASSLSSGANVLTF.

The CDR3 reads CASSFFRGNYGYTF. The CDR3 bases are TGTGCCAGCAGCTTTTTCCGGGGTAACTATGGCTACACCTTC. V and J are TRBV5-6 and TRBJ1-2; the D is unclear. The CDR3 spans 14 residues. Germline V gene sequence: CDR1 SGHDT, CDR2 YYEEEE. Trimming stripped 2 bases from V and 1 base from J, with 9 bases between.

The rearrangement links TRBV5-1 to TRBJ2-1; no clear D. V shed 6 bases and J shed 7 bases, with 11 bases lying between them. Germline CDR1 is SGHRS and CDR2 is YFSETQ. There are 12 residues in the CDR3. The CDR3 loop is CASISSVNEQFF. CDR3 coding DNA: TGCGCCAGCATTAGTTCCGTAAATGAGCAGTTCTTC.

The chain links TRBV19 to TRBJ2-6; TRBD1 matches at 10 bases. The CDR3 consists of 21 residues. CDR1 and CDR2 (germline): LNHDA, SQIVND (reference sequence). V lost 1 base to trimming and J lost 0 bases; unmatched junction nucleotides: 12. The CDR3 bases are TGTGCCAGTAGTATAGGAAGGAGGACAGGGGGTTCCCTCTCTGGGGCCAACGTCCTGACTTTC. Protein product: CASSIGRRTGGSLSGANVLTF. Full variable domain (rest looked up from reference TRBV19 and TRBJ2-6): DGGITQSPKYLFRKEGQNVTLSCEQNLNHDAMYWYRQDPGQGLRLIYYSQIVNDFQKGDIAEGYSVSREKKESFPLTVTSAQKNPTAFYLCASSIGRRTGGSLSGANVLTFGAGSRLTVL.

The J gene is TRBJ2-5, the V gene TRBV7-2; TRBD1 matches at 9 bases. V trimming: 4 bases; J trimming: 5 bases; junction bases outside the gene matches: 8. Germline-derived CDR1 and CDR2 are SGHTA and FQGNSA. The length of the CDR3 is 15 residues. The CDR3 loop is CASSSYRGRGETQYF. The CDR3 DNA reads as TGTGCCAGCAGCTCATACAGGGGGCGCGGGGAGACCCAGTACTTC.

This sequence joins TRBV28 and TRBJ2-7; D unresolved. The V end was cut by 9 bases, the J end by 7 bases, with 13 bases between. Per germline, CDR1 MDHEN and CDR2 SYDVKM. CDR3 length: 11 residues. DNA of the CDR3: TGTGCCAGTGAAAGGCGATGGGAGCAGTACTTC. Translation: CASERRWEQYF.

CDR3 sequence (DNA): TGTGCCAGCTCACCAATATTCTCAGCGGAGGAAATTGGCTACACCTTC. Translated, it gives CASSPIFSAEEIGYTF. V and J are TRBV18 and TRBJ1-2; D not resolved. CDR1 is KGHSH, CDR2 LQKENI, per germline. This CDR3 spans 16 amino acids. Trimming left V 2 bases short and J 7 bases short, with 20 bases between.

V gene TRBV7-9 combines with J gene TRBJ2-7; no definite D call. The CDR3 runs to 15 residues. The V and J ends lost 2 bases and 0 bases respectively, with 11 bases between them. Looked up from germline, CDR1 is SEHNR and CDR2 is FQNEAQ (reference sequence). The CDR3 coding sequence is TGTGCCAGCAGCTTAAGCAGGACCAGCTCCTACGAGCAGTACTTC. Amino acid sequence: CASSLSRTSSYEQYF.

The chain has TRBV5-4 and TRBJ1-1; weak D call: TRBD1 (5 bases). This CDR3 has 13 residues. Germline CDR1 is SGHNT and CDR2 is YYREEE (reference sequence). The V end was cut by 1 base, the J end by 7 bases, with 11 bases between. CDR3 protein: CASSLQYQGEAFF. CDR3 coding DNA: TGTGCCAGCAGCTTGCAGTACCAGGGTGAAGCTTTCTTT. The full variable domain, in which reference TRBV5-4 and TRBJ1-1 provide the parts outside the CDR3, is ETGVTQSPTHLIKTRGQQVTLRCSSQSGHNTVSWYQQALGQGPQFIFQYYREEENGRGNFPPRFSGLQFPNYSSELNVNALELDDSALYLCASSLQYQGEAFFGQGTRLTVV.

This rearrangement joins TRBV7-9 to TRBJ2-3; D call uncertain. CDR3 size: 15 residues. The V end lost 5 bases, the J end lost 4 bases, and 16 bases lay between the germline ends. The germline gives CDR1 SEHNR, CDR2 FQNEAQ (reference sequence). The CDR3 DNA follows: TGTGCCAGCAGCCTCATTTGGCCGAAACCAGATACGCAGTATTTT. Translated, it gives CASSLIWPKPDTQYF.

V gene TRBV7-8 combines with J gene TRBJ2-7, with 8 bases fitting TRBD1. Trimming at V came to 3 bases and at J to 2 bases, leaving 6 bases not matched to a gene. Germline V gene sequence: CDR1 SGHVS, CDR2 FQNEAQ. This CDR3 has 15 amino acids. CDR3 loop: CASSLYRDRPYEQYF. The CDR3 region has the DNA TGTGCCAGCAGCTTGTACCGGGACAGGCCCTACGAGCAGTACTTC.

The chain combines TRBV28 with TRBJ2-5, with D unclear. Between the trimmed V and J ends, which lost 3 bases and 4 bases, there was a span of 9 bases. Germline values: CDR1 MDHEN, CDR2 SYDVKM. The CDR3 spans 13 residues. This CDR3 reads CASSFRPIETQYF. The CDR3 DNA reads TGTGCCAGCAGTTTTAGACCCATAGAGACCCAGTACTTC.

The rearrangement uses TRBV11-1 and TRBJ2-7; TRBD2 matches 9 bases. CDR1 and CDR2 from the germline V gene are SGHAT and FQDESV (reference sequence). This CDR3 has 16 residues. V shed 0 bases, J shed 5 bases, and the junction held 8 bases outside the gene matches. CDR3 bases: TGTGCCAGCAGCTTAGCGGCGGCGGGAGGGCTCCACGAGCAGTACTTC. Protein product: CASSLAAAGGLHEQYF.

The genes are TRBV5-1 and TRBJ2-3; 10 bases fit TRBD1. Trimming at V came to 2 bases and at J to 5 bases, leaving 2 bases not matched to a gene. The CDR3 extends over 14 amino acids. CDR1 SGHRS and CDR2 YFSETQ come from the germline V gene. The CDR3 DNA reads TGCGCCAGCAGCTTCGACAGGGGGCGAGATACGCAGTATTTT. This sequence encodes CASSFDRGRDTQYF.

J is TRBJ2-1 and V is TRBV4-1, with 14 bases aligning to TRBD2. CDR3 length equals 17 residues. V lost 5 bases to trimming and J lost 8 bases; unmatched junction nucleotides: 11. Germline values: CDR1 MGHRA, CDR2 YSYEKL. CDR3 loop: CASSDQIGTSGSYEQFF. DNA for the CDR3: TGCGCCAGCAGCGATCAAATCGGGACTAGCGGGAGCTATGAGCAGTTCTTC.

The gene calls are TRBV5-4 and TRBJ1-6; 7 bases match TRBD1. J gave up 8 bases and V 4 bases, and 12 bases lay outside the gene matches. This CDR3 has 16 amino acids. Germline V lookup: CDR1 SGHNT, CDR2 YYREEE (reference sequence). CDR3 protein: CASSPQNRGRDSPLHF. CDR3 in DNA: TGTGCCAGCAGCCCGCAGAACAGGGGAAGGGATTCACCCCTCCACTTT.

On this clone: This specimen includes other DNA sequences encoding the same CDR3. The rearrangement uses TRBV29-1 and TRBJ2-3; D is undetermined. V lost 7 bases and J lost 1, with 9 bases in between. Germline V CDR1 and CDR2: SQVTM, ANQGSEA. The CDR3 contains 12 residues. In nucleotides, the CDR3 is TGCAGCGGGAACCGGGGCACAGATACGCAGTATTTT. Its translation: CSGNRGTDTQYF.

The chain carries TRBV19 and TRBJ1-2; a possible D gene is TRBD1 (5 bases). V lost 4 bases, J lost 0 bases, and 15 bases lay in between. Germline V CDR1 and CDR2: LNHDA, SQIVND (reference sequence). There are 16 residues in the CDR3. The CDR3 region has the DNA TGTGCCAGTAGTAGGGGACGGGACGCCGCTAACTATGGCTACACCTTC. Its protein is CASSRGRDAANYGYTF.

This clone was found once. The rearrangement uses TRBV2 and TRBJ1-5; D remains ambiguous. This CDR3 is built from 14 residues. The germline V gene encodes CDR1 SNHLY and CDR2 FYNNEI. Trimming cost V 3 bases and J 1 base, with 7 bases left between them. The CDR3 nucleotides are TGTGCCAGCAGTGATGGGCGGAGCAATCAGCCCCAGCATTTT. It specifies CASSDGRSNQPQHF.

This clone was seen a handful of times. This chain links TRBV18 with TRBJ1-1, with D uncertain. CDR3 length: 13 amino acids. V was clipped by 3 bases and J by 7 bases, with 12 bases between them. Germline V gene data show CDR1 as KGHSH and CDR2 as LQKENI. CDR3 region: CASSPGRALEAFF. In DNA, the CDR3 is TGTGCCAGCTCACCCGGTCGGGCGCTTGAAGCTTTCTTT.

This clone has a handful of counts. The CDR3 nucleotides read TGTGCCAGCAGCTTACCCCCCGGCTACACCTTC. This encodes CASSLPPGYTF. V gene TRBV7-3 combines with J gene TRBJ1-2, with D unclear. Germline V gives CDR1 SGHTA, CDR2 FQGTGA. The V and J ends lost 2 bases and 8 bases respectively, with 6 bases between them. The CDR3 runs to 11 residues.

The chain employs TRBV5-8 and TRBJ2-3; 7 nucleotides line up with TRBD2. This CDR3 comprises 18 residues. J lost 2 bases, V lost 3 bases, and 15 bases had no gene match. CDR1 and CDR2 from the germline V gene are SGHTS and YDEGEE. CDR3 protein: CASSYRLAYSRDTDTQYF. DNA of the CDR3: TGTGCCAGCAGCTACAGACTAGCCTACAGTCGGGACACAGATACGCAGTATTTT.

V gene TRBV28 combines with J gene TRBJ2-7; 9 bases align to TRBD1. CDR1 and CDR2 from the germline V gene are MDHEN and SYDVKM. V gave up 6 bases and J gave up 4 bases; unmatched junction bases: 10. The CDR3 runs to 15 residues. CDR3 residues: CASRDSGQGDYEQYF. In nucleotides, the CDR3 is TGTGCCAGCAGGGATTCGGGACAGGGAGATTACGAGCAGTACTTC.

J is TRBJ2-1 and V is TRBV7-2, with no clear D. Germline loops: CDR1 SGHTA, CDR2 FQGNSA. The CDR3 runs 15 residues. The V and J ends lost 2 bases and 6 bases respectively, with 14 bases between them. The CDR3 DNA reads as TGTGCCAGCAGCTTATTCTCTAGGGTAAGCAATGAGCAGTTCTTC. It specifies CASSLFSRVSNEQFF.

The chain combines TRBV19 with TRBJ2-7; 12 nucleotides align to TRBD2. Germline CDR1 reads LNHDA; CDR2 reads SQIVND (reference sequence). The CDR3 runs 16 residues. Trimming removed 6 bases from V and 1 base from J; junction bases left unmatched: 7. Here the CDR3 DNA reads TGTGCCAGTAGCCGGACTAGCGGGATACCTTCCTACGAGCAGTACTTC. This sequence encodes CASSRTSGIPSYEQYF.

This chain connects TRBV20-1 to TRBJ2-4; TRBD2 matches 9 bases. This CDR3 contains 10 residues. Trimming removed 6 bases from V and 10 bases from J; junction bases left unmatched: 1. Germline CDR1 is DFQATT and CDR2 is SNEGSKA (reference sequence). CDR3 amino acids: CSAAGGIQYF. The DNA for the CDR3 is TGCAGTGCAGCGGGGGGTATTCAGTACTTC.

The chain links TRBV25-1 to TRBJ2-2; D not resolved. The V and J ends lost 6 bases and 6 bases respectively, with 8 bases between them. Germline CDR1 is MGHDK and CDR2 is SYGVNS. This CDR3 is built from 12 residues. Here the CDR3 reads CASRGSPGELFF. The CDR3 DNA follows: TGTGCCAGCAGGGGGTCCCCCGGGGAGCTGTTTTTT. The entire variable domain, with the rest obtained from reference TRBV25-1 and TRBJ2-2, is as follows: EADIYQTPRYLVIGTGKKITLECSQTMGHDKMYWYQQDPGMELHLIHYSYGVNSTEKGDLSSESTVSRIRTEHFPLTLESARPSHTSQYLCASRGSPGELFFGEGSRLTVL.

With respect to this clone: At one boundary the junction diverges from the germline segment, which might be a read error. The rearrangement links TRBV6-1 to TRBJ2-5, with D unclear. This CDR3 has 15 residues. Germline CDR1 MNHNS, CDR2 SASEGT. As DNA, the CDR3 is TGTGCCAGCAGTGAAGTGGCAGAAACCCAAGGGACCCAGTACTTC. It translates to CASSEVAETQGTQYF.

The chain combines TRBV7-8 with TRBJ2-2; TRBD2 agrees at 12 bases. V shed 1 base and J 0 bases; nucleotides not matched to a gene: 6. Germline assignment: CDR1 SGHVS and CDR2 FQNEAQ. The CDR3 covers 19 residues. The CDR3 protein is CASSLVGGLAGTNTGELFF. The CDR3 nucleotides are TGTGCCAGCAGCTTAGTTGGGGGACTAGCGGGTACGAACACCGGGGAGCTGTTTTTT.

This chain connects TRBV19 to TRBJ1-1; D might be TRBD1 (5 bases). V was cut by 6 bases and J by 7 bases, with 15 bases left in between. The length of the CDR3 is 13 residues. Germline V gene sequence: CDR1 LNHDA, CDR2 SQIVND (reference sequence). The CDR3 region is CASRDRGGGEAFF. CDR3 nucleotides: TGTGCCAGTAGGGATCGAGGTGGGGGTGAAGCTTTCTTT. Full variable domain (missing parts from reference TRBV19 and TRBJ1-1): DGGITQSPKYLFRKEGQNVTLSCEQNLNHDAMYWYRQDPGQGLRLIYYSQIVNDFQKGDIAEGYSVSREKKESFPLTVTSAQKNPTAFYLCASRDRGGGEAFFGQGTRLTVV.

This rearrangement joins TRBV2 to TRBJ2-1; 12 bases agree with TRBD2. From germline, CDR1 is SNHLY and CDR2 FYNNEI. Unmatched junction bases numbered 10, after V lost 6 bases and J lost 7 bases. The CDR3 is made up of 16 amino acids. CDR3 coding DNA: TGTGCCAGCAGCCAAGGACTAGCGGGGCGGTGGAATGAGCAGTTCTTC. It is translated as CASSQGLAGRWNEQFF.

The chain combines TRBV6-9 with TRBJ2-1; TRBD2 matches at 8 bases. Losses at the gene ends were 7 bases for V and 7 bases for J; bases not matched to a gene: 15. This CDR3 comprises 16 residues. Germline V gene data show CDR1 as MNHGY and CDR2 as SVAAGI. CDR3 DNA: TGTGCCAGCATACCCGGGAGGGCGGCGTTCTTAAATGAGCAGTTCTTC. Its protein product is CASIPGRAAFLNEQFF.